Listed here is a single TCR beta chain. Donors had no recently reported acute infections or vaccinations and were HIV-negative. There are 14 residues in the CDR3. CDR1 is MNHEY, CDR2 SVGAGI, per germline. The trim removed 5 bases at V and 12 bases at J, leaving 7 bases unmatched. Unsorted PBMC contributed 300 ng DNA, tens of thousands of T cell genomes, to each replicate PCR. The assay was immunoSEQ multiplex PCR, and TCRdb's table has in-frame clones only and misses some. This sample has approximately 500,000 clones, with around 73% found just once. The data derive from a study of shared clonotypes between healthy human individuals.

This sequence originates from a middle-aged woman in good health. Some clones in this sample may be carry-over from other donors' samples. The chain couples TRBV6-5 to TRBJ2-1; TRBD2 aligns across 13 bases. The specimen was PBMCs. The CDR3 DNA sequence: TGTGCCAGCAGTAGGACTAGCGGGAGCGGAAGGCAGTTCTTC. This gives the protein CASSRTSGSGRQFF.